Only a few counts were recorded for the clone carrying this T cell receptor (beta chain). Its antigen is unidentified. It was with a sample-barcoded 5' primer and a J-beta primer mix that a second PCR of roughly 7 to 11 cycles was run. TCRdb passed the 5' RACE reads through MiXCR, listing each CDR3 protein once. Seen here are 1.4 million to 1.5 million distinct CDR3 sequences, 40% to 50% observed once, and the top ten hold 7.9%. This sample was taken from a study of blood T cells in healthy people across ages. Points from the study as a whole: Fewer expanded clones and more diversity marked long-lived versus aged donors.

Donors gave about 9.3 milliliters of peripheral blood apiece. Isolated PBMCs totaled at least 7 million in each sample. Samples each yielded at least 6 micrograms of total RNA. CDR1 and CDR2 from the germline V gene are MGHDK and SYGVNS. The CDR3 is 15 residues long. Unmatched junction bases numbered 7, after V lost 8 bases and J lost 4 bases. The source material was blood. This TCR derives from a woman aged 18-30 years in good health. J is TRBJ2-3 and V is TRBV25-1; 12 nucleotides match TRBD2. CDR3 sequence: CASGPGLAGPDTQYF. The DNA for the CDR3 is TGTGCCAGCGGACCGGGACTAGCGGGCCCAGATACGCAGTATTTT.